Only a few counts were recorded for the clone carrying this TCR beta chain. The sequenced template was RNA, covering the TCR beta CDR3 region. Amplification began with first-round RT-PCR using HTBI primers, then second-round multiplex PCR was performed. One entry per CDR3 protein results from TCRdb running MiXCR on the multiplex PCR reads. The sample comprises over a million distinct CDR3 sequences, roughly 35% of which are singletons, and roughly 11% rests with the top ten. These data are taken from a study of Graves' ophthalmopathy and Graves' hyperthyroidism. Hyperthyroidism patients were newly diagnosed, under 2 months' duration, aged 18 to 65. Pregnant or lactating patients and those with other autoimmune diseases or uncontrolled infections were excluded. CDR1 is SNHLY and CDR2 is FYNNEI in the germline V gene. The CDR3 totals 17 residues. V dropped 6 bases and J dropped 4; count of bases not matched to a gene: 15.

Material: peripheral blood or thyroid tissue (not recorded which). The gene calls are TRBV2 and TRBJ2-5, with 9 nucleotides matching TRBD2. The clonotype comes from an adult man with Graves' hyperthyroidism. Here the CDR3 reads CASSLLAGAGGPETQYF. The CDR3 DNA sequence: TGTGCCAGCAGCTTACTTGCGGGCGCGGGAGGGCCAGAGACCCAGTACTTC. Combining the CDR3 with reference TRBV2 and TRBJ2-5 gives the whole variable domain EPEVTQTPSHQVTQMGQEVILRCVPISNHLYFYWYRQILGQKVEFLVSFYNNEISEKSEIFDDQFSVERPDGSNFTLKIRSTKLEDSAMYFCASSLLAGAGGPETQYFGPGTRLLVL.